These T cell receptor beta chains were read from a single sample in a study of blood T cell repertoires in COVID-19. The table came from immunoSEQ multiplex PCR; TCRdb's copy has only in-frame clones and leaves some out. The data contain roughly 98,000 clones, over 80% of them singletons. The sample taken for sequencing was peripheral blood. These receptors originate from a woman in her 70s with active or convalescent COVID-19. Each CDR3 is given with its conserved first and last residue. Fields, in order: V gene, D gene, J gene, CDR3 protein, CDR3 DNA. A D gene is named only where the DNA matches it firmly.

>TRBV5-1|TRBD2|TRBJ2-5
CASYPGRGDQETQYF
TGCGCCAGCTACCCGGGACGGGGGGACCAAGAGACCCAGTACTTC
>TRBV18|TRBD2|TRBJ2-4
CASSPPAGGGKNIQYF
TGTGCCAGCTCACCACCGGCTGGCGGGGGCAAAAACATTCAGTACTTC
>TRBV7-9|NA|TRBJ1-6
CASSQGGGGDSPLHF
TGTGCCAGCAGCCAGGGAGGGGGAGGAGATTCACCCCTCCACTTT
>TRBV5-1|TRBD2|TRBJ2-3
CASSRTSGGNTDTQYF
TGCGCCAGCAGCAGGACTAGCGGGGGCAACACAGATACGCAGTATTTT
>TRBV4-2|TRBD2|TRBJ2-1
CASSKLGTSGDNEQFF
TGTGCCAGCAGCAAACTCGGGACTAGCGGGGACAATGAGCAGTTCTTC
>TRBV6-4|NA|TRBJ2-2
CASSEAGFTGELFF
TGTGCCAGCAGTGAGGCGGGGTTCACCGGGGAGCTGTTTTTT
>TRBV7-2|NA|TRBJ1-2
CASSLTGGYTF
TGTGCCAGCAGCTTAACGGGGGGCTACACCTTC
>TRBV18|NA|TRBJ2-6
CASSPRGGANVLTF
TGTGCCAGCTCACCAAGGGGTGGGGCCAACGTCCTGACTTTC
>TRBV7-9|NA|TRBJ1-4
CASSLAGLANEKLFF
TGTGCCAGCAGCCTGGCAGGGCTCGCTAATGAAAAACTGTTTTTT
>TRBV15|TRBD1|TRBJ1-2
CATSRERQGYYGYTF
TGTGCCACCAGCAGGGAAAGACAGGGGTACTATGGCTACACCTTC